Detailed here is one T cell receptor beta chain. The data stem from a study of cytomegalovirus exposure and HLA in healthy donors. Germline lookup yields CDR1 SEHNR and CDR2 FQNEAQ (reference sequence). With 1 base removed from V and 7 bases from J, the gap between germline ends came to 13 bases. The CDR3 extends over 14 amino acids. 60 Vbeta and 13 Jbeta primers were used in PCR. The repertoire was sequenced with immunoSEQ multiplex PCR; TCRdb's copy has only in-frame clones and lacks some. This sample carries 90,000 to 120,000 clones, around 80% of them seen once, and the ten largest clones take over 4.5%.

The sequenced material came from PBMCs. The sequence was obtained from a woman younger than 30 in good health and CMV-seropositive. The chain carries TRBV7-9 and TRBJ1-2, with a weak D call TRBD1 (6 bases). This chain's CDR3 is CASSLGPGAGGYTF. In DNA, the CDR3 is TGTGCCAGCAGCTTAGGTCCAGGGGCCGGTGGCTACACCTTC.